The clone carrying this T cell receptor (beta chain) showed up many times. TCRdb reprocessed the PCR reads with MiXCR, giving one entry per CDR3 protein. This table holds around 460,000 distinct CDR3 sequences, 20% to 25% found once. The source of the sample is a study of molecular identifiers for immune sequencing clone quantification. Germline values: CDR1 SQVTM, CDR2 ANQGSEA. The CDR3 is made up of 13 amino acids. With V trimmed by 4 bases and J by 6 bases, 4 bases remained unmatched. This TCR was recovered from a human donor in good health. Some libraries in this study had Jurkat cell RNA spiked in. This chain joins TRBV29-1 and TRBJ2-2, with TRBD1 identical over 8 bases. The sample taken for sequencing was naive CD8+ T cells from blood, with Jurkat cell RNA spiked in. The subset is: FACS-sorted CD8+CD4-CCR7+CD45RA+ naive T cells. In DNA form, the CDR3 reads TGCAGCGTTGCAGGGGGCGATGCCGGGGAGCTGTTTTTT. Protein sequence: CSVAGGDAGELFF.